This TCR beta chain emerged from a study of blood T cells in healthy people across ages. Study-wide findings and caveats: As naive T cell percentage varied, TCR beta diversity correlated strongly with it. A roughly linear age-dependent decrease characterized TCR beta diversity per million T cells. Both naive CD4+ cell counts and diversity were greater in long-lived donors than in aged donors.

As concerns this clonotype: Its cognate antigen is unknown.

Together with a sample-barcoded 5' primer, a J-beta primer mix was included in a second PCR lasting about 6 to 11 cycles. All cDNA molecules were each tagged by a template-switch adaptor with 12 random nucleotides. TCRdb re-analysed the 5' RACE reads in MiXCR, keeping a single row per CDR3 protein. The sample has 1.4 million or so distinct CDR3 sequences; about 42% are singletons. J was trimmed by 4 bases and V by 2 bases; bases with no gene match: 2. The CDR3 has 15 amino acids. In germline, CDR1 is SGDLS, CDR2 YYNGEE. The chain joins TRBV9 to TRBJ2-1, with 11 bases that match TRBD2. The sequenced sample consisted of blood. The origin of this receptor is a woman younger than 35 in good health. CDR3: CASSVTSGGYNEQFF. CDR3 bases: TGTGCCAGCAGCGTTACTAGCGGGGGATACAATGAGCAGTTCTTC.